Sequencing of this TCR beta chain was carried out in a study of T cell responses to AZD1222 COVID-19 vaccine. The repertoire was sequenced with immunoSEQ multiplex PCR; TCRdb's copy has only in-frame clones and lacks some. The repertoire includes roughly 120,000 clones, approximately 85% of them detected once, and 9.4% sits in the top ten. Germline V gene data show CDR1 as MGHRA and CDR2 as YSYEKL. The CDR3 loop spans 16 amino acids. Trimming removed 1 base from V and 6 bases from J; junction bases left unmatched: 6. Sequencing was performed on peripheral blood, taken on day 0 of AZD1222 vaccination. This receptor was identified in an adult in good health. The genes are TRBV4-1 and TRBJ2-1; 10 bases line up with TRBD2. The CDR3 reads CASSQAGTSVSNEQFF. The CDR3 DNA reads as TGCGCCAGCAGCCAAGCAGGGACTAGCGTCAGCAATGAGCAGTTCTTC.